Presented here are 20 T cell receptor beta chains from one specimen sequenced in a study of T cell changes during pregnancy in multiple sclerosis. Method: immunoSEQ multiplex PCR; TCRdb's copy keeps in-frame clones and lacks some. The sample has some 49,000 clones, 85% to 90% seen once. Here the sequenced sample was peripheral blood, taken after pregnancy. These receptors were taken from a female donor in good health, enrolled as a control in a pregnancy study.

The chain has TRBV9 and TRBJ2-5; D is unclear. This CDR3 spans 13 amino acids. Per the germline V gene, CDR1 is SGDLS and CDR2 is YYNGEE. Trimming pared 0 bases from V and 5 bases from J, leaving 8 bases between. CDR3 DNA sequence: TGTGCCAGCAGCGTAGCTTTGCGGGAGACCCAGTACTTC. This gives the protein CASSVALRETQYF. Based on the CDR3 plus reference TRBV9 and TRBJ2-5, the full variable domain is DSGVTQTPKHLITATGQRVTLRCSPRSGDLSVYWYQQSLDQGLQFLIQYYNGEERAKGNILERFSAQQFPDLHSELNLSSLELGDSALYFCASSVALRETQYFGPGTRLLVL.

The chain is built from TRBV10-2 and TRBJ2-3; no clear D gene. The CDR3 runs to 11 residues. The V end lost 6 bases, the J end lost 8 bases, and 9 bases lay between the germline ends. Germline-derived CDR1 and CDR2 are WSHSY and SAAADI. CDR3: CASSPGGTQYF. The CDR3 coding sequence is TGCGCCAGCAGCCCCGGCGGTACGCAGTATTTT.

This clone was recorded only once. V gene TRBV23-1 combines with J gene TRBJ2-7; 10 bases match TRBD2. TRBV23-1 is placed among ORFs of uncertain function. V shed 8 bases and J 3 bases; nucleotides not matched to a gene: 10. The CDR3 runs 15 residues. CDR3 DNA: TGCGCCAGCTGCCCGAGCGGGGGGGGTTTCTACGAGCAGTACTTC. This sequence encodes CASCPSGGGFYEQYF.

This clone occurred a few times. The V and J genes are TRBV5-1 and TRBJ1-6, with D unresolved. Germline CDR1 is SGHRS and CDR2 is YFSETQ. The CDR3 consists of 13 residues. The ends were cut back, 0 bases at V and 8 bases at J, with 6 bases in the middle. The DNA of the CDR3 is TGCGCCAGCAGCTTGGAAGAGGATTCACCCCTCCACTTT. Amino acid sequence: CASSLEEDSPLHF.

The rearrangement links TRBV2 to TRBJ2-3, with D uncertain. Trimming stripped 4 bases from V and 3 bases from J, with 20 bases between. The CDR3 has 17 amino acids. Germline assignment: CDR1 SNHLY and CDR2 FYNNEI. The CDR3 protein is CASSGEISGKWTDTQYF. CDR3 DNA sequence: TGTGCCAGCAGTGGCGAGATTTCGGGTAAATGGACAGATACGCAGTATTTT.

V usage is TRBV15 and J usage is TRBJ1-2; 12 bases are a match to TRBD1. Germline V gene sequence: CDR1 LNHNV, CDR2 YYDKDF (reference sequence). This CDR3 has 17 residues. The junction had 9 bases not matched to a gene; V was cut back by 3 bases and J by 4 bases. CDR3 sequence: CATSRRGDRGQSYGYTF. Here the CDR3 DNA reads TGTGCCACCAGCAGGAGGGGGGACAGGGGGCAGAGCTATGGCTACACCTTC.

The chain uses TRBV7-2 and TRBJ2-1, with 8 nucleotides matching TRBD2. Trimming cost V 5 bases and J 6 bases; bases outside gene matches: 9. The V gene's germline CDR1 is SGHTA and CDR2 FQGNSA. This CDR3 is 15 amino acids long. CDR3 in amino acids: CASSRTTSARNEQFF. In nucleotides, the CDR3 is TGTGCCAGCAGCCGAACGACTAGCGCACGCAATGAGCAGTTCTTC.

J is TRBJ2-5 and V is TRBV10-3; 9 bases are shared with TRBD1. CDR3 length equals 12 residues. V shed 10 bases and J 4 bases; nucleotides not matched to a gene: 4. CDR1 is ENHRY and CDR2 is SYGVKD in the germline V gene. As DNA, the CDR3 is TGTGCCACATCGACAGGGGGAGAGACCCAGTACTTC. Protein sequence: CATSTGGETQYF.

V and J are TRBV6-4 and TRBJ1-4; 9 bases match TRBD1. V gave up 0 bases and J gave up 7 bases; unmatched junction bases: 6. Germline V gives CDR1 MRHNA, CDR2 SNTAGT. This CDR3 is built from 16 residues. The CDR3 loop reads CASSDSRQGGSEKLFF. The CDR3 bases are TGTGCCAGCAGTGACTCGAGACAGGGGGGGAGTGAAAAACTGTTTTTT.

This clone was detected only a few times. This chain joins TRBV6-4 and TRBJ2-1; weak D call: TRBD1 (5 bases). This CDR3 has 14 residues. V was shortened by 0 bases and J by 8 bases, with 11 bases between the two germline ends. Germline V gives CDR1 MRHNA, CDR2 SNTAGT. The CDR3 DNA is TGTGCCAGCAGTGACTCCCAGGGATCAGATGAGCAGTTCTTC. This encodes CASSDSQGSDEQFF.

The chain couples TRBV15 to TRBJ1-5, with D tentatively TRBD1 (5 bases). Trimming removed 5 bases at V and 4 bases at J, with 21 bases between. The CDR3 sequence is 17 residues long. Germline lookup yields CDR1 LNHNV and CDR2 YYDKDF (reference sequence). The CDR3 is CATSAGPGAPSNQPQHF. As DNA, the CDR3 is TGTGCCACCAGCGCTGGCCCTGGGGCGCCATCGAATCAGCCCCAGCATTTT. Full variable domain (missing parts from reference TRBV15 and TRBJ1-5): DAMVIQNPRYQVTQFGKPVTLSCSQTLNHNVMYWYQQKSSQAPKLLFHYYDKDFNNEADTPDNFQSRRPNTSFCFLDIRSPGLGDTAMYLCATSAGPGAPSNQPQHFGDGTRLSIL.

This clone was found once. The rearrangement joins TRBV10-3 to TRBJ2-7; D might be TRBD1 (6 bases). Trimming left V 6 bases short and J 6 bases short, with 9 bases between. There are 11 residues in the CDR3. CDR1 is ENHRY, CDR2 SYGVKD, per germline. The CDR3 here is CAISRGGEQYF. CDR3 in DNA: TGTGCCATCAGCAGGGGTGGCGAGCAGTACTTC.

CDR3: CASSQGGGSGNTIYF. The CDR3 bases are TGCGCCAGCAGCCAAGGGGGGGGATCTGGAAACACCATATATTTT. The chain is built from TRBV4-1 and TRBJ1-3, with a possible D match to TRBD1 (5 bases). V was shortened by 1 base and J by 1 base, with 8 bases between the two germline ends. Germline CDR1 is MGHRA and CDR2 is YSYEKL. The CDR3 runs to 15 residues.

In DNA, the CDR3 is TGCGCCAGCAGCCCGGACAGACTTTTCTACGAGCAGTACTTC. Translated: CASSPDRLFYEQYF. The rearrangement links TRBV5-1 to TRBJ2-7, with D perhaps TRBD1 (6 bases). Germline V CDR1 and CDR2: SGHRS, YFSETQ. The CDR3 has 14 residues. V lost 4 bases and J 3 bases, leaving 14 bases between the germline ends.

The V gene is TRBV10-1, the J gene TRBJ2-2; no clear D gene. V was cut by 2 bases and J by 11 bases, with 15 bases left in between. CDR1 is WNHNN and CDR2 is SYGVQD in the germline V gene (reference sequence). The CDR3 length is 14 residues. CDR3 sequence (DNA): TGCGCCAGCAGTGAGACGACAAAAAATCTCGAGCTGTTTTTT. Protein product: CASSETTKNLELFF.

V is TRBV7-9 and J is TRBJ2-5; D is unclear. V gave up 4 bases and J gave up 4 bases, with 10 bases separating them. From germline, CDR1 is SEHNR and CDR2 FQNEAQ (reference sequence). This CDR3 is built from 13 residues. The CDR3 DNA reads TGTGCCAGCAGCTACTCGCTTTTAGAGACCCAGTACTTC. Protein sequence: CASSYSLLETQYF.

This clone was seen a single time. The V call is TRBV27, the J call TRBJ2-2; 7 bases line up with TRBD2. After removal of 3 bases from V and 5 bases from J, the junction contained 9 bases not matched to a gene. The CDR3 is 16 amino acids. CDR1 MNHEY and CDR2 SMNVEV come from the germline V gene (reference sequence). The CDR3, as DNA: TGTGCCAGCAGTTTGATTCGCGGGAGTTTGACCGGGGAGCTGTTTTTT. The encoded protein is CASSLIRGSLTGELFF.

V gene TRBV7-6 combines with J gene TRBJ2-3; D not resolved. Germline loops: CDR1 SGHVS, CDR2 FNYEAQ. CDR3 length equals 12 residues. Trimming shortened V by 5 bases and J by 6 bases, and 9 bases separated the two germline ends. The CDR3 loop reads CASSPLVDTQYF. The CDR3 bases are TGTGCCAGCAGCCCCCTAGTCGATACGCAGTATTTT.

This clone was recorded only once. The V gene is TRBV29-1, the J gene TRBJ2-1, with 14 bases aligning to TRBD2. V lost 6 bases, J lost 0 bases, and 7 bases stayed unmatched. Germline V gene data show CDR1 as SQVTM and CDR2 as ANQGSEA. The CDR3 runs to 17 residues. CDR3 nucleotide sequence: TGCAGCGTAGCCGGGACTAGCGGGGGAGCCTCCTACAATGAGCAGTTCTTC. Translation: CSVAGTSGGASYNEQFF.

J is TRBJ1-1 and V is TRBV9; 9 bases map to TRBD1. The CDR3 has 16 residues. Trimming cost V 4 bases and J 2 bases; bases outside gene matches: 9. Germline CDR1 is SGDLS and CDR2 is YYNGEE. CDR3 loop: CASSPLRDRDNTEAFF. CDR3 sequence (DNA): TGTGCCAGCAGCCCCCTCCGGGACAGGGATAACACTGAAGCTTTCTTT.